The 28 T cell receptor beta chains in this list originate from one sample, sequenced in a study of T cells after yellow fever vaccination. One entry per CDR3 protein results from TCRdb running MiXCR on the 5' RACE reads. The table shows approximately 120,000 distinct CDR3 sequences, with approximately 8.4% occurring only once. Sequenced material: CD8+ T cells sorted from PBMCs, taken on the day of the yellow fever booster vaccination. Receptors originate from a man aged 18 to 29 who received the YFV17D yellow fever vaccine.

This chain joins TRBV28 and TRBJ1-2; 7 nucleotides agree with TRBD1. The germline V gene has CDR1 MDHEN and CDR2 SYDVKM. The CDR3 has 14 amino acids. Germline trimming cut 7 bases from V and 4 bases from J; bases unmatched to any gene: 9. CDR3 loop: CASIRSQGGYGYTF. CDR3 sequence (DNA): TGTGCCAGCATACGGAGCCAGGGGGGCTATGGCTACACCTTC.

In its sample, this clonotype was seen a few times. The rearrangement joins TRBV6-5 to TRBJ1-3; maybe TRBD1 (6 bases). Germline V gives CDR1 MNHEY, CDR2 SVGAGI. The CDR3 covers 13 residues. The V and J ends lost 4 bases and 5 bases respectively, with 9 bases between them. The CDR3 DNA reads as TGTGCCAGCAGTTCCGGGACAAGAAACACCATATATTTT. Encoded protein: CASSSGTRNTIYF.

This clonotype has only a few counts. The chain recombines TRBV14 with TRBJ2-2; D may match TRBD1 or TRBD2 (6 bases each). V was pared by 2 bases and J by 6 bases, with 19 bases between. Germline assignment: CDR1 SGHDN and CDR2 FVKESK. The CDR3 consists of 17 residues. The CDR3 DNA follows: TGTGCCAGCAGCCAATTGACAGGAGGGGACAACGCCGGGGAGCTGTTTTTT. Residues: CASSQLTGGDNAGELFF.

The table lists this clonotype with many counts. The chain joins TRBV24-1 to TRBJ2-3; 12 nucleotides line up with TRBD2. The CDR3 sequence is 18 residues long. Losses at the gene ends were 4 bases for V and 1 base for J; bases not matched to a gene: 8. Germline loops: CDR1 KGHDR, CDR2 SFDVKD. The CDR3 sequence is CATSETTSGGSRTDTQYF. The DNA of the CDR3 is TGTGCCACCAGTGAAACGACTAGCGGGGGATCCCGCACAGATACGCAGTATTTT.

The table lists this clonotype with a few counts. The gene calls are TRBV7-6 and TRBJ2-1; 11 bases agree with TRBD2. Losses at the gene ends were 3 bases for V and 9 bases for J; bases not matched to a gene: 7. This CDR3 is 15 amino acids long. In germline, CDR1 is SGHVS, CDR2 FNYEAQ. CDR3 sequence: CASSFRSGGAGEQFF. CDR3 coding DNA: TGTGCCAGCAGCTTCCGTAGCGGGGGGGCCGGTGAGCAGTTCTTC.

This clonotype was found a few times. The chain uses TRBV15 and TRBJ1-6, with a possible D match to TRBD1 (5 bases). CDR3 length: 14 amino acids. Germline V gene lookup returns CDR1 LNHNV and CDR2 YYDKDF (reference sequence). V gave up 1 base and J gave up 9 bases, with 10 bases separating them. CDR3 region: CATSRVGTSSPLHF. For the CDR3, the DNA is TGTGCCACCAGCAGAGTAGGGACGAGTTCACCCCTCCACTTT.

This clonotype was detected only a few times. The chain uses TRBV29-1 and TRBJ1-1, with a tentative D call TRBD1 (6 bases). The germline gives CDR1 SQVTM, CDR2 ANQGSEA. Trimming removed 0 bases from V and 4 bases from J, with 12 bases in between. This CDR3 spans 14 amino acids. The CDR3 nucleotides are TGCAGCGTTGAAGAGTACAGGGACGGCACTGAAGCTTTCTTT. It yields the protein CSVEEYRDGTEAFF.

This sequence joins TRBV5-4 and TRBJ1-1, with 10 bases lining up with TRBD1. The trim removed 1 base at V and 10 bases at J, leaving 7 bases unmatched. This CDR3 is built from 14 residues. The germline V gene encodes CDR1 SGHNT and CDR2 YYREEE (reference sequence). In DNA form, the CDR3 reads TGTGCCAGCAGCTTGTTGGGGACAGGGGTAGGAGCTTTCTTT. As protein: CASSLLGTGVGAFF. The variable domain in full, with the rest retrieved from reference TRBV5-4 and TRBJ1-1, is ETGVTQSPTHLIKTRGQQVTLRCSSQSGHNTVSWYQQALGQGPQFIFQYYREEENGRGNFPPRFSGLQFPNYSSELNVNALELDDSALYLCASSLLGTGVGAFFGQGTRLTVV.

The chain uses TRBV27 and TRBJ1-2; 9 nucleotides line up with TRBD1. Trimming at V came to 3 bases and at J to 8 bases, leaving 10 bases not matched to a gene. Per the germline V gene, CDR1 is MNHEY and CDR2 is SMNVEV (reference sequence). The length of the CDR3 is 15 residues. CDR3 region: CASSFSPQGAQGYTF. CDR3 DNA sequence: TGTGCCAGCAGTTTCTCCCCACAGGGGGCTCAGGGCTACACCTTC.

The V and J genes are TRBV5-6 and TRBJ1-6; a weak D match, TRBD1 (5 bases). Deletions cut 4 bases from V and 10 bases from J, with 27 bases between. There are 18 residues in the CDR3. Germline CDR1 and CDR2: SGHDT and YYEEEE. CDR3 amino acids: CASSRGKDAPVLESPLHF. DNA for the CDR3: TGTGCCAGCAGCCGGGGGAAGGACGCCCCGGTCCTAGAGTCACCCCTCCACTTT. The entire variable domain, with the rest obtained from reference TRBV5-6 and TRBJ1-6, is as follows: DAGVTQSPTHLIKTRGQQVTLRCSPKSGHDTVSWYQQALGQGPQFIFQYYEEEERQRGNFPDRFSGHQFPNYSSELNVNALLLGDSALYLCASSRGKDAPVLESPLHFGNGTRLTVT.

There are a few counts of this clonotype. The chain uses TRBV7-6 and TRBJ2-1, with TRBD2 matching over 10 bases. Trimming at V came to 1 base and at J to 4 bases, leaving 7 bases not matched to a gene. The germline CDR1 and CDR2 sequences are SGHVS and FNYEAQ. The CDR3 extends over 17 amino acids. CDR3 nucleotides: TGTGCCAGCAGCTTAGGGGTGGGGACTAGCGTATACAATGAGCAGTTCTTC. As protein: CASSLGVGTSVYNEQFF.

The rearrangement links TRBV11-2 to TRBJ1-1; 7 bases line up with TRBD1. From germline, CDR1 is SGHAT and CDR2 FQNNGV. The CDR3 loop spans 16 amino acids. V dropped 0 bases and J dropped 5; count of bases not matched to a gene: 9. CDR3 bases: TGTGCCAGCAGCTTAGATTTTGCCAGGGGGTCTACTGAAGCTTTCTTT. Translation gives CASSLDFARGSTEAFF.

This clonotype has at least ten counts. The CDR3 reads CASSGGPIAITGELFF. The CDR3 DNA follows: TGCGCCAGCAGCGGGGGGCCCATAGCTATCACCGGGGAGCTGTTTTTT. The chain joins TRBV4-3 to TRBJ2-2, with D perhaps given as TRBD1 or TRBD2 (6 bases each). The V end was cut by 5 bases, the J end by 4 bases, with 17 bases between. This CDR3 contains 16 residues. The germline gives CDR1 LGHNA, CDR2 YSLEER.

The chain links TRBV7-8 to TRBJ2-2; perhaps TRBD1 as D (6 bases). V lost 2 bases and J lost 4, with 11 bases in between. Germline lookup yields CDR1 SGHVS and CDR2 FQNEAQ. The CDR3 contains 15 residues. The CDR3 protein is CASSLWQGTTGELFF. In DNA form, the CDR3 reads TGTGCCAGCAGCTTATGGCAGGGGACCACCGGGGAGCTGTTTTTT.

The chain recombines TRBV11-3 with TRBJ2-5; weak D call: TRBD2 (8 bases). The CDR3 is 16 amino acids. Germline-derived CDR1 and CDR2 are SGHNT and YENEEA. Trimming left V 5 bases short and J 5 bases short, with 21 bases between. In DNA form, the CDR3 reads TGTGCCAGCAGCGCTGGGACTAGGGGGCGTCGGGAGACCCAGTACTTC. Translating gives CASSAGTRGRRETQYF.

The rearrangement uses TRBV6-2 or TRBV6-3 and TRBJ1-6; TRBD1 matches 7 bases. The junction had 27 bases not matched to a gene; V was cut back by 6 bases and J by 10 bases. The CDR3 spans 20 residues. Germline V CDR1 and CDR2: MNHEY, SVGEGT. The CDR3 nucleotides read TGTGCCAGCAGGACCGATAACGCCCCGCGGACAGGCGGGCGTCGCTCACCCCTCCACTTT. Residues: CASRTDNAPRTGGRRSPLHF.

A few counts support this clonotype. The CDR3 sequence: CASSYGTDFYGYTF. The CDR3 DNA follows: TGTGCCAGCAGTTACGGGACGGATTTTTATGGCTACACCTTC. The gene calls are TRBV6-2 or TRBV6-3 and TRBJ1-2, with D perhaps matching TRBD1 (5 bases). V shed 2 bases and J shed 5 bases, with 12 bases lying between them. Germline V gene sequence: CDR1 MNHEY, CDR2 SVGEGT. This CDR3 has 14 residues.

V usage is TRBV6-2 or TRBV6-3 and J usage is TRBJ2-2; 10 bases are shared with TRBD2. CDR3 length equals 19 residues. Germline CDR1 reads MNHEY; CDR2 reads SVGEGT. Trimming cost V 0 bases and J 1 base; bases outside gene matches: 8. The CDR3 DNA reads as TGTGCCAGCAGTTACTCGTCTAGCGGGGGCTATTTGAACACCGGGGAGCTGTTTTTT. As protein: CASSYSSSGGYLNTGELFF.

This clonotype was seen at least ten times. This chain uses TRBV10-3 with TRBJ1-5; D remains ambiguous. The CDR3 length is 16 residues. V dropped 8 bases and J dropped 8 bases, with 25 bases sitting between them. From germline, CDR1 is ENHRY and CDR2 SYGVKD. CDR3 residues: CAIGSPDRSRLEPQHF. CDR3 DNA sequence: TGTGCCATCGGAAGCCCGGACCGCTCAAGGTTGGAGCCCCAGCATTTT.

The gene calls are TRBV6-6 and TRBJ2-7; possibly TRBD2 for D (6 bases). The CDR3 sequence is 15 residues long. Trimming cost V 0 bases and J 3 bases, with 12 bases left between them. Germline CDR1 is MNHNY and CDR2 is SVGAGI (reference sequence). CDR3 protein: CASSYSQGLHYEQYF. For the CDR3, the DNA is TGTGCCAGCAGTTACTCGCAGGGACTCCACTACGAGCAGTACTTC.

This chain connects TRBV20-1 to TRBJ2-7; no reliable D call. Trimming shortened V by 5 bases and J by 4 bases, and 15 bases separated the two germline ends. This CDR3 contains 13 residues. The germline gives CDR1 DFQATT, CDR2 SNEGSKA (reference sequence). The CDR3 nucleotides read TGCAGTGCTGCAATCGCACTGGAGTACGAGCAGTACTTC. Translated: CSAAIALEYEQYF.

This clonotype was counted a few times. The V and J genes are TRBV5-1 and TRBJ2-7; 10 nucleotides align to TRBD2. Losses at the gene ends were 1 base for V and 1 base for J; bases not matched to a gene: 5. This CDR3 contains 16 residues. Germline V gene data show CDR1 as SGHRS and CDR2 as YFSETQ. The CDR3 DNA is TGCGCCAGCAGCTTGAGGGAAGCGGGGGGGTCCTACGAGCAGTACGTC. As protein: CASSLREAGGSYEQYV.

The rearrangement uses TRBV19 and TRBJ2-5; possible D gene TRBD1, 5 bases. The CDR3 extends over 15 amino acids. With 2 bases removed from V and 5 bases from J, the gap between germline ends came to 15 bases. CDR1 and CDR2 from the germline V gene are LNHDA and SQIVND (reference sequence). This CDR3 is CASSIRPGNRETQYF. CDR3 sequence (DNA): TGTGCCAGTAGTATAAGGCCAGGGAATAGGGAGACCCAGTACTTC.

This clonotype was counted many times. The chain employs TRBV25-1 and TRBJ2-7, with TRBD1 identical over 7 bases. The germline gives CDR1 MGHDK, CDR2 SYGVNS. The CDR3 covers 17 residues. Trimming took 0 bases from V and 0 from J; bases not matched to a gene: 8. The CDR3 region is CASSEYRPGQTSYEQYF. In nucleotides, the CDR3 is TGTGCCAGCAGTGAATATCGCCCGGGACAGACCTCCTACGAGCAGTACTTC.

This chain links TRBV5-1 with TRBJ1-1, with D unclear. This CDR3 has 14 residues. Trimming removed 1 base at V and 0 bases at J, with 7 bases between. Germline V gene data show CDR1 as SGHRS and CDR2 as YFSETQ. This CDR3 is CASSLLRLNTEAFF. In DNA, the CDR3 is TGCGCCAGCAGCTTGCTAAGGTTGAACACTGAAGCTTTCTTT.

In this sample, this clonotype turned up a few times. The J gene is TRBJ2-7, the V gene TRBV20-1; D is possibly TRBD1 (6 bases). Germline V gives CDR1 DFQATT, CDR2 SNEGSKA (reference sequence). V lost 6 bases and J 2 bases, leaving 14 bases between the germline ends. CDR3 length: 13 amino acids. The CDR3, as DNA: TGCAGTGCATCGGACAGTATCACCTACGAGCAGTACTTC. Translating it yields CSASDSITYEQYF.

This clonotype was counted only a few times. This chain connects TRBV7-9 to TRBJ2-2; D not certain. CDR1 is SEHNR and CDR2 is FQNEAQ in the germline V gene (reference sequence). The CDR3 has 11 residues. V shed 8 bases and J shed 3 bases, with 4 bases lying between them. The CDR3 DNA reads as TGTGCCAGCGATTACACCGGGGAGCTGTTTTTT. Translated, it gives CASDYTGELFF.

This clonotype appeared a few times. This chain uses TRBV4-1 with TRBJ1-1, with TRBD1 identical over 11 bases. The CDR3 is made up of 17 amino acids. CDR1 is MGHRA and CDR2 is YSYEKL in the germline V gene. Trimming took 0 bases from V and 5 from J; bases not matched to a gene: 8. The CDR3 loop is CASSQDRTGGAGTEAFF. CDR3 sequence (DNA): TGCGCCAGCAGCCAAGATAGGACAGGGGGCGCTGGGACTGAAGCTTTCTTT.